This TCR beta chain was found in a study of cytomegalovirus exposure and HLA in healthy donors. Trimming removed 6 bases at V and 3 bases at J, with 14 bases between. Germline V CDR1 and CDR2: MNHEY, SMNVEV (reference sequence). CDR3 size: 14 residues. 60 Vbeta and 13 Jbeta primers were used in PCR. Generated by immunoSEQ multiplex PCR, the TCRdb table keeps only in-frame clones and is missing some. The sample holds around 190,000 clones; roughly 80% are singletons and the top ten take roughly 1.6%. Whole-study results and caveats: The availability of immune exposure information extended only to CMV serostatus. V segments that were indistinguishable, TRBV6-2 and TRBV6-3 among them, were omitted from analysis. Rarity characterized most TCR sequences, yet some public TCRs appeared in many donors. Later work showed greater clonal expansion in HLA-associated TCR beta chains than in equally common others.

Note on this clone: Antigen unknown.

The receptor was isolated from a woman under 30 in good health and CMV-seronegative. The sequenced sample was PBMCs. The V and J genes are TRBV27 and TRBJ1-1, with no clear D. The CDR3 spells CASRLLSGDTEAFF. The CDR3 DNA sequence: TGTGCCAGCAGACTTCTTTCCGGGGACACTGAAGCTTTCTTT.